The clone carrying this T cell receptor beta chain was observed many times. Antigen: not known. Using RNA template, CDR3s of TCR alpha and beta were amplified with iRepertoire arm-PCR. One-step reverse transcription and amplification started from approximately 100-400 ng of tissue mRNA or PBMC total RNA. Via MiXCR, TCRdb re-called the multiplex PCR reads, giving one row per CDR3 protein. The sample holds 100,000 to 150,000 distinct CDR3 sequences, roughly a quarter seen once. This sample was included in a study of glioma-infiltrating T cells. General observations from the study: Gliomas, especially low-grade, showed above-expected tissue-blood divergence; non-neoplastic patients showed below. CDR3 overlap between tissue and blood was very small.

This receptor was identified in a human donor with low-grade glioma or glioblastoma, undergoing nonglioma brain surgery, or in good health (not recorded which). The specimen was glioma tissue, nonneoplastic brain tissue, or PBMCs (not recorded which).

CDR3 nucleotides: TGTGCCAGCAGTTTAACAGGGACCTACGAGCAGTACGTC. This translates into CASSLTGTYEQYV. The chain recombines TRBV28 with TRBJ2-7; a possible D gene is TRBD1 (6 bases). The V gene lost 2 bases and the J gene lost 2 bases, with 7 bases spanning the gap. The germline CDR1 and CDR2 sequences are MDHEN and SYDVKM. The CDR3 has 13 amino acids.